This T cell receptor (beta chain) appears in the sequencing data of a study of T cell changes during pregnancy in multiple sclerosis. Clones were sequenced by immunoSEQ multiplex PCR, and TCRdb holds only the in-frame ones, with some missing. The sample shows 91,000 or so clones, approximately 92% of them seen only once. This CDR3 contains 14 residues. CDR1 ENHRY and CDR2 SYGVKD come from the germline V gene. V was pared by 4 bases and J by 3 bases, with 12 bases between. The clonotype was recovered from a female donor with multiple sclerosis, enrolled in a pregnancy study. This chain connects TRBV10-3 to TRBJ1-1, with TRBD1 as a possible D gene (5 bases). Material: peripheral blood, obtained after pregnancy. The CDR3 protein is CAISAGRGDTEAFF. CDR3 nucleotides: TGTGCCATCAGTGCAGGCCGGGGGGACACTGAAGCTTTCTTT.